This record concerns one T cell receptor beta chain sequence. Using immunoSEQ multiplex PCR, the repertoire was profiled, and TCRdb retains in-frame clones only, with some absent. The table has over 250,000 clones, approximately 83% seen once; the top ten hold around 10%. These data are taken from a study of blood T cell repertoires in COVID-19. About the study: Samples representing acute and convalescent COVID-19 were sourced from the United States, Italy and Spain. T cells, B-cell-depleted T cells, or PBMCs supplied cDNA or gDNA.

V lost 4 bases and J 1 base, leaving 13 bases between the germline ends. Germline loops: CDR1 SGDLS, CDR2 YYNGEE. This CDR3 has 15 residues. This clonotype was sampled from a woman between 65 and 79 years old with acute or convalescent COVID-19. The rearrangement links TRBV9 to TRBJ2-3, with D unresolved. Input material: peripheral blood. The CDR3, as DNA: TGTGCCAGCAGCTTGACGGATCGGGGCACAGATACGCAGTATTTT. Translating it yields CASSLTDRGTDTQYF. Using reference TRBV9 and TRBJ2-3 for the parts outside the CDR3, the full variable domain is DSGVTQTPKHLITATGQRVTLRCSPRSGDLSVYWYQQSLDQGLQFLIQYYNGEERAKGNILERFSAQQFPDLHSELNLSSLELGDSALYFCASSLTDRGTDTQYFGPGTRLTVL.